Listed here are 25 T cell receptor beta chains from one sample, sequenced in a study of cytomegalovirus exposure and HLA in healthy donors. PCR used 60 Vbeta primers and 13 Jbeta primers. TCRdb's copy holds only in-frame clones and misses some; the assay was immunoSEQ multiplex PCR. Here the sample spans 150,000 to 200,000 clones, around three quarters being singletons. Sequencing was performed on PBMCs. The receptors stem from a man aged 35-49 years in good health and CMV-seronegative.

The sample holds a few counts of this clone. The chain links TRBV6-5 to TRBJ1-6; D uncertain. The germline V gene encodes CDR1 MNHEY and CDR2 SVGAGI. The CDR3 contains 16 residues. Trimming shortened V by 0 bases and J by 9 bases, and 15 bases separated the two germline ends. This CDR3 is CASSYSTRGEGSPLHF. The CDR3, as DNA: TGTGCCAGCAGTTACTCGACACGGGGAGAGGGTTCACCCCTCCACTTT.

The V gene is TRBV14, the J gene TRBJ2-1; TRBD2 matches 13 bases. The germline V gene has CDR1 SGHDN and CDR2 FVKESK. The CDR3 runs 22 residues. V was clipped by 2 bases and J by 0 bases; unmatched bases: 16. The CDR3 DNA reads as TGTGCCAGCAGCCAACAAAGAGGGATCGGGACTAGCGGGACGAGCTCCTACAATGAGCAGTTCTTC. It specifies CASSQQRGIGTSGTSSYNEQFF.

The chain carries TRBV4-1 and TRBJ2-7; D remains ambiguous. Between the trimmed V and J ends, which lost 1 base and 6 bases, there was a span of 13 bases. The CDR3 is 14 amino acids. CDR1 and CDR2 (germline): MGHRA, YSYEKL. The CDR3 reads CASSQGPQAREQYF. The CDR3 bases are TGCGCCAGCAGCCAAGGTCCTCAGGCCCGCGAGCAGTACTTC.

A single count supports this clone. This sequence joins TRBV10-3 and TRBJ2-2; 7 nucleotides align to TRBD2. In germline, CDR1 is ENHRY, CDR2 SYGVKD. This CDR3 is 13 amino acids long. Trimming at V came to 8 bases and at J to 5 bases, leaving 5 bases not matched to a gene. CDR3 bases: TGTGCCATCCGACTAGCCCTTACCGGGGAGCTGTTTTTT. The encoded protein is CAIRLALTGELFF.

As DNA, the CDR3 is TGTGCCAGCAGCAGAACCCACAGGGGGGAGCAGTACTTC. This sequence encodes CASSRTHRGEQYF. The chain recombines TRBV28 with TRBJ2-7; 8 bases align to TRBD1. V lost 6 bases and J lost 7; bases outside the gene matches: 8. The germline V gene has CDR1 MDHEN and CDR2 SYDVKM. The CDR3 runs 13 residues.

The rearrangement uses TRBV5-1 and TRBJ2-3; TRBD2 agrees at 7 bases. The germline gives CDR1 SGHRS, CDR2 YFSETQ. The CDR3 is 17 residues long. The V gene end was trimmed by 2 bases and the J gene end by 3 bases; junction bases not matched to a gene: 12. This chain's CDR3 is CASSFGSLADRTDTQYF. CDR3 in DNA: TGCGCCAGCAGCTTTGGTTCCCTAGCGGACCGAACAGATACGCAGTATTTT.

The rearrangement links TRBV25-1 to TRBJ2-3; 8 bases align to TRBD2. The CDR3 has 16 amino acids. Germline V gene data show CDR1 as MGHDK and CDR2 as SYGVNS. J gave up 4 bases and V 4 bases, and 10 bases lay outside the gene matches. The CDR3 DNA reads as TGTGCCAGCAGTGCCCTGGGACGGGAGGGCGCAGATACGCAGTATTTT. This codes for CASSALGREGADTQYF.

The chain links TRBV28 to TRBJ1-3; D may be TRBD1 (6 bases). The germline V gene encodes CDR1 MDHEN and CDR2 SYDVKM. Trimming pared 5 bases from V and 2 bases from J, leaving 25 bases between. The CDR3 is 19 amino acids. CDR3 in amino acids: CASSVPGQLPPRAGNTIYF. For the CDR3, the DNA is TGTGCCAGCAGTGTCCCCGGACAGCTTCCCCCTCGGGCTGGAAACACCATATATTTT.

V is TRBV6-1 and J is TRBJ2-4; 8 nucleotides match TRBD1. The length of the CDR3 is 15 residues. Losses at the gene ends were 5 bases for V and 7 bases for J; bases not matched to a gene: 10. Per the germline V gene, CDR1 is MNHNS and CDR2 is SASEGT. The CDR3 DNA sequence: TGTGCCAGCAGTTTTAGACAGGGGCCCTGGAACATTCAGTACTTC. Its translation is CASSFRQGPWNIQYF.

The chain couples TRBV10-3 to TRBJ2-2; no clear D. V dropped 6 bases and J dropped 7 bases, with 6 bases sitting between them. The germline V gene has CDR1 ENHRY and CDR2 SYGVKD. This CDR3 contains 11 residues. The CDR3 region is CAISGGGELFF. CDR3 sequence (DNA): TGTGCCATCAGCGGCGGCGGGGAGCTGTTTTTT.

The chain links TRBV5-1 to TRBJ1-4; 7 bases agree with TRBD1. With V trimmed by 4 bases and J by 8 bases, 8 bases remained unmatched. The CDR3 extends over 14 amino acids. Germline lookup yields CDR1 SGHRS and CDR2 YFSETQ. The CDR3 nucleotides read TGCGCCAGCAGCGAGGGGACAGCAAAAGAAAAACTGTTTTTT. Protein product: CASSEGTAKEKLFF.

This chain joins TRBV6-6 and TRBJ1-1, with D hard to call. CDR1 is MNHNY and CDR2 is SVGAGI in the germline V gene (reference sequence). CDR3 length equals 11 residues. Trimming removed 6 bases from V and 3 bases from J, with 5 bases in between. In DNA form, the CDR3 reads TGTGCCAGCAGCTTTGACACTGAAGCTTTCTTT. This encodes CASSFDTEAFF.

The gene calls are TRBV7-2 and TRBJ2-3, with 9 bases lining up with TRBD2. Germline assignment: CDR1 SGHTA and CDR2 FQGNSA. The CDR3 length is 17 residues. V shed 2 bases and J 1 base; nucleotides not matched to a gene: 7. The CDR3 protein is CASSLPSGLAGTDTQYF. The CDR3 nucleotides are TGTGCCAGCAGCTTACCCTCGGGACTAGCAGGCACAGATACGCAGTATTTT.

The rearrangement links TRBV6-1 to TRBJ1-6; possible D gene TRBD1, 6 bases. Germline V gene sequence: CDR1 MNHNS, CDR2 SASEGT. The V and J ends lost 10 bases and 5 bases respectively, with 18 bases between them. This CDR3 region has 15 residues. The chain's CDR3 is CATNRQELNNSPLHF. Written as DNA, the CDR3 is TGTGCCACCAATCGACAGGAATTAAATAATTCACCCCTCCACTTT.

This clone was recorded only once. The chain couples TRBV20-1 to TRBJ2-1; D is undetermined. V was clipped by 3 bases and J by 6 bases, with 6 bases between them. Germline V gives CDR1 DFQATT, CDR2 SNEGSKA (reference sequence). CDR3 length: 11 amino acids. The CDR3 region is CSASPLNEQFF. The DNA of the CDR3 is TGCAGTGCTAGTCCCCTCAATGAGCAGTTCTTC.

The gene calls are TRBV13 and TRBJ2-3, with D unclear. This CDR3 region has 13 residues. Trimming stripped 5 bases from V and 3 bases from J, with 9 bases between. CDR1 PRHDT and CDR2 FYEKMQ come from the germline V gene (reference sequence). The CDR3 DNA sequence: TGTGCCAGCAGCCCTCCTTATACAGATACGCAGTATTTT. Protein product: CASSPPYTDTQYF. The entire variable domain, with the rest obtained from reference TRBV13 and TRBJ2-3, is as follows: AAGVIQSPRHLIKEKRETATLKCYPIPRHDTVYWYQQGPGQDPQFLISFYEKMQSDKGSIPDRFSAQQFSDYHSELNMSSLELGDSALYFCASSPPYTDTQYFGPGTRLTVL.

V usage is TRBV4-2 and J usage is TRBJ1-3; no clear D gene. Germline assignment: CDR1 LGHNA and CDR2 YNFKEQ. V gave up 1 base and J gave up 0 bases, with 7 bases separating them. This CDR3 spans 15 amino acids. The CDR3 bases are TGTGCCAGCAGCCAAGTTCGGTCCTCTGGAAACACCATATATTTT. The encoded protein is CASSQVRSSGNTIYF.

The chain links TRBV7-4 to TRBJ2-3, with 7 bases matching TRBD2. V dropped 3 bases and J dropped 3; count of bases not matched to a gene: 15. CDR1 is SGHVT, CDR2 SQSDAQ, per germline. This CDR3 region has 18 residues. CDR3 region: CASSFHCGREPGTDTQYF. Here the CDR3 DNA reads TGTGCCAGCAGCTTCCACTGCGGGAGAGAGCCGGGTACAGATACGCAGTATTTT.

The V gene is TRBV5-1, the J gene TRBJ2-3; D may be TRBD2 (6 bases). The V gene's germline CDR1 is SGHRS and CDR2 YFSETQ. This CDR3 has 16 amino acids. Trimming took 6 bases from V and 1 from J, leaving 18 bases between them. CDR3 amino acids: CASMERGSLGTDTQYF. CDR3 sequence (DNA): TGCGCCAGCATGGAACGGGGGTCTTTGGGCACAGATACGCAGTATTTT.

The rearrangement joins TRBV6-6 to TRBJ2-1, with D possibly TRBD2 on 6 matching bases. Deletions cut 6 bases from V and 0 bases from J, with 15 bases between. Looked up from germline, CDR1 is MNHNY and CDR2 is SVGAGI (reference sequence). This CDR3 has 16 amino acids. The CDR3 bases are TGTGCCAGCAGCCTACATGCGGGGAGCTCCTACAATGAGCAGTTCTTC. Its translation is CASSLHAGSSYNEQFF.

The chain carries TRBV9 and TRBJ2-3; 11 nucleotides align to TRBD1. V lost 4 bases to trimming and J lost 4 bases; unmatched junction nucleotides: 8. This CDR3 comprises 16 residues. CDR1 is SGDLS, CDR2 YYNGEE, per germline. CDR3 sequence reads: CASSPPPGQGADTQYF. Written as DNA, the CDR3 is TGTGCCAGCAGCCCGCCCCCGGGACAGGGGGCAGATACGCAGTATTTT.

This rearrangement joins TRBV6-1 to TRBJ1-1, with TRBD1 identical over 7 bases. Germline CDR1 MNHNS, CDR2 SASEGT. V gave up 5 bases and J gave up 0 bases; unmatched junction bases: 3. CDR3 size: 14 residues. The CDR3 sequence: CASSKGAMNTEAFF. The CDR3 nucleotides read TGTGCCAGCAGTAAGGGGGCCATGAACACTGAAGCTTTCTTT.

CDR3 sequence: CATKRQGAANEKLFF. For the CDR3, the DNA is TGTGCCACCAAACGGCAGGGGGCTGCTAATGAAAAACTGTTTTTT. The chain employs TRBV15 and TRBJ1-4; 8 bases are a match to TRBD1. In germline, CDR1 is LNHNV, CDR2 YYDKDF (reference sequence). The J segment lost 3 bases and the V segment lost 7 bases, leaving 7 bases of the junction unmatched. The CDR3 covers 15 residues.

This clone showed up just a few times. The CDR3 sequence: CASSAGSTGELFF. For the CDR3, the DNA is TGTGCCAGCAGCGCCGGGAGCACCGGGGAGCTGTTTTTT. The chain employs TRBV11-2 and TRBJ2-2; tentatively, D is TRBD2 (6 bases). With 5 bases removed from V and 4 bases from J, the gap between germline ends came to 8 bases. This CDR3 contains 13 residues. Germline V lookup: CDR1 SGHAT, CDR2 FQNNGV.

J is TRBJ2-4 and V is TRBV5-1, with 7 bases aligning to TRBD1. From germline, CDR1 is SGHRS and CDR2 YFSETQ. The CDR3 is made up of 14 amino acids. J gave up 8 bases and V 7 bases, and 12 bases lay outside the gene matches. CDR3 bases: TGCGCCAGCGGAGATGAAGGGGGCGAGGACATTCAGTACTTC. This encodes CASGDEGGEDIQYF.